One sample yielded the 23 T cell receptor beta chains listed below, sequenced in a study of blood T cell repertoires in COVID-19. The data were produced by immunoSEQ multiplex PCR, yet TCRdb's version contains in-frame clones alone and is incomplete. The table lists about 41,000 clones, 88% of them singletons. Input material: peripheral blood. These receptors all stem from a human donor in a cohort sampled during active COVID-19.

In this sample, this clone turned up a few times. The chain links TRBV5-1 to TRBJ2-7; 10 bases fit TRBD1. Germline V lookup: CDR1 SGHRS, CDR2 YFSETQ. The CDR3 is 14 amino acids. V shed 4 bases and J 4 bases; nucleotides not matched to a gene: 5. CDR3 residues: CASSRGDRGYEQYF. DNA for the CDR3: TGCGCCAGCAGCCGTGGGGACAGGGGTTACGAGCAGTACTTC.

The J gene is TRBJ2-6, the V gene TRBV29-1; TRBD1 aligns across 7 bases. The CDR3 sequence is 15 residues long. Germline values: CDR1 SQVTM, CDR2 ANQGSEA. Germline trimming cut 7 bases from V and 4 bases from J; bases unmatched to any gene: 10. CDR3 sequence: CSARATGFGANVLTF. In DNA form, the CDR3 reads TGCAGCGCCAGAGCGACAGGGTTCGGGGCCAACGTCCTGACTTTC.

This clone was detected only once. The chain couples TRBV19 to TRBJ2-1; D remains unclear. CDR1 is LNHDA, CDR2 SQIVND, per germline (reference sequence). This CDR3 contains 13 residues. V lost 0 bases and J lost 6, with 6 bases in between. CDR3 loop: CASSIDGGNEQFF. CDR3 DNA: TGTGCCAGTAGTATAGACGGCGGCAATGAGCAGTTCTTC.

The chain couples TRBV10-1 to TRBJ2-1; D is possibly TRBD2 (6 bases). The CDR3 totals 15 residues. Trimming stripped 2 bases from V and 8 bases from J, with 16 bases between. From germline, CDR1 is WNHNN and CDR2 SYGVQD (reference sequence). This CDR3 is CASSERTSRLDEQFF. The DNA for the CDR3 is TGCGCCAGCAGTGAGCGAACTAGCCGGTTGGATGAGCAGTTCTTC.

V gene TRBV28 combines with J gene TRBJ1-2; 7 bases map to TRBD1. The junction had 12 bases not matched to a gene; V was cut back by 4 bases and J by 1 base. Germline V CDR1 and CDR2: MDHEN, SYDVKM. This CDR3 contains 17 residues. The CDR3 loop reads CASSSPEGQRINYGYTF. CDR3 sequence (DNA): TGTGCCAGCAGTTCTCCTGAGGGACAGCGGATTAACTATGGCTACACCTTC.

CDR3: CASSFGSQSRGNQPQHF. In DNA, the CDR3 is TGTGCCAGCAGCTTTGGTTCGCAGTCCCGGGGGAATCAGCCCCAGCATTTT. The chain couples TRBV5-5 to TRBJ1-5; perhaps TRBD1 as D (5 bases). V was cut by 2 bases and J by 4 bases, with 19 bases left in between. CDR1 and CDR2 (germline): SGHKS, YYEKEE (reference sequence). The CDR3 covers 17 residues.

The gene calls are TRBV14 and TRBJ1-2, with 8 positions matching TRBD1. Trimming took 2 bases from V and 2 from J; bases not matched to a gene: 4. The CDR3 spans 15 residues. Germline CDR1 reads SGHDN; CDR2 reads FVKESK. CDR3: CASSQLTGVNYGYTF. DNA for the CDR3: TGTGCCAGCAGCCAACTGACAGGGGTGAACTATGGCTACACCTTC.

This chain connects TRBV20-1 to TRBJ1-1; unclear D gene. This CDR3 has 10 amino acids. V lost 4 bases and J 7 bases, leaving 7 bases between the germline ends. Germline V gene lookup returns CDR1 DFQATT and CDR2 SNEGSKA (reference sequence). CDR3 protein: CSAIFREAFF. DNA for the CDR3: TGCAGTGCTATTTTCCGTGAAGCTTTCTTT.

The chain joins TRBV11-3 to TRBJ2-2; D is possibly TRBD1 (5 bases). This CDR3 has 14 residues. V lost 0 bases to trimming and J lost 4 bases, with 6 bases between them. Germline V lookup: CDR1 SGHNT, CDR2 YENEEA. The CDR3 loop is CASSLDQGTGELFF. Written as DNA, the CDR3 is TGTGCCAGCAGCTTAGATCAGGGCACCGGGGAGCTGTTTTTT.

This clone was detected once. The genes are TRBV25-1 and TRBJ1-6; D is possibly TRBD1 (5 bases). The CDR3 has 14 amino acids. CDR1 is MGHDK, CDR2 SYGVNS, per germline. Deletions cut 2 bases from V and 10 bases from J, with 12 bases between. The DNA of the CDR3 is TGTGCCAGCAGTGAACAGGGATCTTGGTCACCCCTCCACTTT. Its protein product is CASSEQGSWSPLHF.

The gene calls are TRBV5-8 and TRBJ2-7; a possible D gene is TRBD2 (5 bases). The germline CDR1 and CDR2 sequences are SGHTS and YDEGEE. The CDR3 loop spans 15 amino acids. The ends were cut back, 0 bases at V and 0 bases at J, with 10 bases in the middle. CDR3 nucleotide sequence: TGTGCCAGCAGCTTGGATTCTAGCAGCTCCTACGAGCAGTACTTC. The encoded protein is CASSLDSSSSYEQYF.

On this clone: One junction end does not reproduce the germline sequence, and a read error may be involved. The CDR3 here is CASSLGQGALLSGNTIYF. The DNA for the CDR3 is TGTGCCAGCAGTTTAGGACAGGGGGCGCTCCTCTCTGGAAACACCATATATTTT. The chain uses TRBV7-6 and TRBJ1-3, with TRBD1 matching over 11 bases. CDR1 SGHVS and CDR2 FNYEAQ come from the germline V gene. The CDR3 sequence is 18 residues long.

The rearrangement joins TRBV5-1 to TRBJ2-7; TRBD2 is a possible D gene (6 bases). The CDR3 is 13 residues long. V lost 5 bases and J 5 bases, leaving 14 bases between the germline ends. Germline V gives CDR1 SGHRS, CDR2 YFSETQ. CDR3 region: CASRSGPSNEQYF. CDR3 bases: TGCGCCAGCAGAAGCGGGCCGTCTAACGAGCAGTACTTC.

The V and J genes are TRBV4-1 and TRBJ2-1; 8 positions agree with TRBD2. Per germline, CDR1 MGHRA and CDR2 YSYEKL. The CDR3 spans 14 residues. Losses at the gene ends were 1 base for V and 4 bases for J; bases not matched to a gene: 0. CDR3 DNA: TGCGCCAGCAGCCAAGCTAGCGGGTACAATGAGCAGTTCTTC. It is translated as CASSQASGYNEQFF.

The rearrangement uses TRBV2 and TRBJ2-1, with 10 bases aligning to TRBD2. The length of the CDR3 is 13 residues. Looked up from germline, CDR1 is SNHLY and CDR2 is FYNNEI. J gave up 7 bases and V 11 bases, and 8 bases lay outside the gene matches. DNA for the CDR3: TGTGCCGGCACTAGCGGGGCTTTTAATGAGCAGTTCTTC. The encoded protein is CAGTSGAFNEQFF.

Points on this clone: One end of the junction fails to match germline, which may point to a read error. The genes are TRBV5-1 and TRBJ2-1; D possibly corresponds to TRBD2 (6 bases). Germline CDR1 and CDR2: SGHRS and YFSETQ. The CDR3 loop spans 12 amino acids. CDR3 DNA: TGCGCCAGCAGTTTGGACTATTATGACGCGTTCTTC. Encoded protein: CASSLDYYDAFF.

The chain joins TRBV7-7 to TRBJ2-2; 7 bases match TRBD1. Germline V lookup: CDR1 SSHAT, CDR2 FNYEAQ (reference sequence). Trimming took 2 bases from V and 5 from J; bases not matched to a gene: 5. The CDR3 spans 15 residues. The CDR3 loop is CASSLLGGNTGELFF. In DNA, the CDR3 is TGTGCCAGCAGCTTATTAGGGGGCAATACCGGGGAGCTGTTTTTT.

The chain recombines TRBV3-1 (or the pseudogene TRBV3-2) with TRBJ2-5, with D possibly TRBD1 on 6 matching bases. V dropped 0 bases and J dropped 2 bases, with 7 bases sitting between them. Germline CDR1 and CDR2: LGHDT and YNNKEL (reference sequence). This CDR3 is 14 amino acids long. The CDR3 region has the DNA TGTGCCAGCAGCCAAGAACAGGGTCAAGAGACCCAGTACTTC. It encodes CASSQEQGQETQYF.

This clone is a singleton in its sample. The chain recombines TRBV30 with TRBJ1-2, with 7 positions matching TRBD1. Trimming at V came to 8 bases and at J to 1 base, leaving 13 bases not matched to a gene. CDR3 length: 15 residues. CDR1 GTSNPN and CDR2 SVGIG come from the germline V gene (reference sequence). The CDR3 nucleotides read TGTGCCAGCAGAACCCCGGGACAGATTAACTATGGCTACACCTTC. This sequence encodes CASRTPGQINYGYTF.

CDR3 loop: CATSGWAGTGELFF. CDR3 nucleotide sequence: TGTGCCACCAGTGGGTGGGCTGGGACCGGGGAGCTGTTTTTT. V usage is TRBV24-1 and J usage is TRBJ2-2; D not resolved. The CDR3 contains 14 residues. The germline CDR1 and CDR2 sequences are KGHDR and SFDVKD. The ends were cut back, 5 bases at V and 5 bases at J, with 11 bases in the middle.

The rearrangement links TRBV4-2 to TRBJ2-3; TRBD2 matches at 8 bases. Germline V gives CDR1 LGHNA, CDR2 YNFKEQ. Trimming took 1 base from V and 4 from J; bases not matched to a gene: 13. The CDR3 has 18 residues. The CDR3 here is CASSQAYADGRGADTQYF. CDR3 DNA sequence: TGTGCCAGCAGCCAAGCCTATGCGGACGGGAGGGGGGCAGATACGCAGTATTTT.

V is TRBV11-1 and J is TRBJ1-3, with D possibly matching TRBD1 (5 bases). V was pared by 8 bases and J by 2 bases, with 10 bases between. CDR3 size: 13 residues. Per germline, CDR1 SGHAT and CDR2 FQDESV (reference sequence). Written as DNA, the CDR3 is TGTGCCAGCTCCGGGGGGACTGGAAACACCATATATTTT. This codes for CASSGGTGNTIYF.

This clone has only one observation. The chain is built from TRBV28 and TRBJ2-1; D remains ambiguous. In germline, CDR1 is MDHEN, CDR2 SYDVKM. The CDR3 covers 15 residues. V lost 4 bases and J 0 bases, leaving 10 bases between the germline ends. The DNA for the CDR3 is TGTGCCAGCAGTTCCATACTGAGCTCCTACAATGAGCAGTTCTTC. It specifies CASSSILSSYNEQFF.